This T cell receptor (beta chain) was captured in a study of blood T cell repertoires in COVID-19. Study in general: The cDNA or gDNA used as material had been derived from T cells, B-cell-depleted T cells, or PBMCs.

Authors' processing steps: Reference gene primer amplification gave nucleated cell count estimates. Some clones are missing from TCRdb's copy, which holds only in-frame ones; the method was immunoSEQ multiplex PCR. D and trimming were read from the DNA, whereas the V and J calls and clone size are those reported in that table. This table holds roughly 150,000 clones, about 83% found once. Seattle cases were enrolled at active infection and followed longitudinally. The CDR3 length is 16 residues. The V segment lost 7 bases and the J segment 5 bases; nucleotides outside the gene matches: 17. Germline loops: CDR1 MDHEN, CDR2 SYDVKM.

The receptor was derived from a woman between 70 and 85 years old with COVID-19, enrolled during active disease. The chain has TRBV28 and TRBJ2-7; 7 bases are shared with TRBD1. The sequencing input was peripheral blood. The CDR3 DNA sequence: TGTGCCAGCACCCCTGCGACAGGGATAAGCTTCAACGAGCAGTACTTC. As protein: CASTPATGISFNEQYF.